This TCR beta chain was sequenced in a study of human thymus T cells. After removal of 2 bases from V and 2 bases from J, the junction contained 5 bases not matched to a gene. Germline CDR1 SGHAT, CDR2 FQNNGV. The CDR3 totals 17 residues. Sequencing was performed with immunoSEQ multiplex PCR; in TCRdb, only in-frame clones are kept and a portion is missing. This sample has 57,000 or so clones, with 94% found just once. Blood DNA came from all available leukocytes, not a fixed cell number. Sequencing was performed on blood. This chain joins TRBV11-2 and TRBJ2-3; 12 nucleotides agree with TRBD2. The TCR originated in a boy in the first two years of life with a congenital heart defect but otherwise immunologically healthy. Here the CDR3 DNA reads TGTGCCAGCAGCTTATGGCGACTAGCGGGAGCCACAGATACGCAGTATTTT. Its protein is CASSLWRLAGATDTQYF.